The 20 T cell receptor beta chains below all came from one sample that was sequenced in a study of control samples from healthy donors and cancer patients (dated by TCRdb to 2018 to 2020). Preparation of the library involved the immunoSEQ multiplex PCR assay. Here the immuneACCESS table is served through TCRdb, limited to in-frame sequences with V and J called. Missing clones are a known gap in these copies; in checked studies unresolved V genes cover under half, and the rest lacks a known reason. This sample holds around 90,000 clones; around four fifths were observed only once. The ten largest account for approximately 20% of the sample. Sequencing used blood. These receptors came from a man younger than 40 in good health.

This clone appeared once. The CDR3 coding sequence is TGTGCCAGCAGTCCCCGGGTCTCTGGAAACACCATATATTTT. Its translation is CASSPRVSGNTIYF. The chain uses TRBV27 and TRBJ1-3; D gene unclear. Germline V gene sequence: CDR1 MNHEY, CDR2 SMNVEV (reference sequence). The CDR3 sequence is 14 residues long. V dropped 5 bases and J dropped 0 bases, with 8 bases sitting between them.

This clone was seen a few times. The V gene is TRBV6-4, the J gene TRBJ1-1; TRBD1 matches 9 bases. This CDR3 is 14 amino acids long. CDR1 and CDR2 from the germline V gene are MRHNA and SNTAGT. After removal of 6 bases from V and 4 bases from J, the junction contained 6 bases not matched to a gene. The CDR3 DNA is TGTGCCAGCAGACGGGACAGGGAATCCACTGAAGCTTTCTTT. Protein: CASRRDRESTEAFF.

This clone was counted once. V usage is TRBV7-2 and J usage is TRBJ1-2, with no clear D. The germline CDR1 and CDR2 sequences are SGHTA and FQGNSA. The CDR3 has 14 residues. V dropped 2 bases and J dropped 4 bases, with 11 bases sitting between them. The CDR3, as DNA: TGTGCCAGCAGCTTATCTCCGGACGTCTATGGCTACACCTTC. Protein product: CASSLSPDVYGYTF.

The V call is TRBV7-3, the J call TRBJ2-2; TRBD2 might be the D (5 bases). The CDR3 sequence is 13 residues long. V dropped 5 bases and J dropped 6 bases, with 10 bases sitting between them. The germline CDR1 and CDR2 sequences are SGHTA and FQGTGA. In DNA form, the CDR3 reads TGTGCCAGCAGCGCGCAGAGGGCCGGGGAGCTGTTTTTT. Amino acid sequence: CASSAQRAGELFF. Looking up the rest from reference TRBV7-3 and TRBJ2-2 gives the full variable domain: GAGVSQTPSNKVTEKGKYVELRCDPISGHTALYWYRQSLGQGPEFLIYFQGTGAADDSGLPNDRFFAVRPEGSVSTLKIQRTERGDSAVYLCASSAQRAGELFFGEGSRLTVL.

This chain joins TRBV5-6 and TRBJ1-3; 11 bases match TRBD1. Germline V lookup: CDR1 SGHDT, CDR2 YYEEEE. The CDR3 spans 15 residues. Germline trimming cut 6 bases from V and 11 bases from J; bases unmatched to any gene: 13. CDR3 nucleotides: TGTGCCAGCACCGACCGGGACAGGGGGTCAAAACCCATATATTTT. As protein: CASTDRDRGSKPIYF.

The chain employs TRBV6-1 and TRBJ1-1, with D possibly TRBD1 on 6 matching bases. The CDR3 is made up of 15 amino acids. V lost 2 bases and J lost 1, with 11 bases in between. Looked up from germline, CDR1 is MNHNS and CDR2 is SASEGT. CDR3 in amino acids: CASSEKGQPNTEAFF. The CDR3 coding sequence is TGTGCCAGCAGTGAAAAAGGACAGCCGAACACTGAAGCTTTCTTT.

The chain carries TRBV7-2 and TRBJ2-2, with D tentatively TRBD1 (6 bases). CDR3 size: 16 residues. V was cut by 2 bases and J by 4 bases, with 14 bases left in between. From germline, CDR1 is SGHTA and CDR2 FQGNSA. Here the CDR3 reads CASSLKTGWGTGELFF. CDR3 sequence (DNA): TGTGCCAGCAGCTTAAAGACAGGATGGGGCACCGGGGAGCTGTTTTTT.

This chain joins TRBV29-1 and TRBJ1-1; unclear D gene. Per the germline V gene, CDR1 is SQVTM and CDR2 is ANQGSEA. This CDR3 has 13 residues. Trimming stripped 5 bases from V and 0 bases from J, with 10 bases between. CDR3 nucleotides: TGCAGCGTTAGGTTAGGGATGAACACTGAAGCTTTCTTT. It encodes CSVRLGMNTEAFF.

The chain is built from TRBV3-1 (or the pseudogene TRBV3-2) and TRBJ1-6; unclear D gene. Germline V gene lookup returns CDR1 LGHDT and CDR2 YNNKEL (reference sequence). Trimming left V 2 bases short and J 8 bases short, with 13 bases between. The CDR3 has 15 residues. CDR3 loop: CASSQSESRHSPLHF. In DNA, the CDR3 is TGTGCCAGCAGCCAATCGGAGAGCCGGCATTCACCCCTCCACTTT.

In its sample, this clone was seen once. The chain carries TRBV18 and TRBJ1-2; D unclear. With 4 bases removed from V and 8 bases from J, the gap between germline ends came to 14 bases. Germline loops: CDR1 KGHSH, CDR2 LQKENI. This CDR3 has 13 residues. CDR3 loop: CASSLTEVRGYTF. In DNA form, the CDR3 reads TGTGCCAGCTCACTCACTGAAGTCCGGGGCTACACCTTC. The whole variable domain, filled in from reference TRBV18 and TRBJ1-2, reads NAGVMQNPRHLVRRRGQEARLRCSPMKGHSHVYWYRQLPEEGLKFMVYLQKENIIDESGMPKERFSAEFPKEGPSILRIQQVVRGDSAAYFCASSLTEVRGYTFGSGTRLTVV.

The V call is TRBV14, the J call TRBJ1-2, with D possibly being TRBD1 (5 bases). Germline CDR1 is SGHDN and CDR2 is FVKESK. CDR3 length: 12 residues. Trimming stripped 5 bases from V and 5 bases from J, with 9 bases between. The CDR3 reads CASSVREYGYTF. CDR3 DNA sequence: TGTGCCAGCAGCGTCAGGGAGTATGGCTACACCTTC. The full variable domain, completed using reference TRBV14 and TRBJ1-2, is EAGVTQFPSHSVIEKGQTVTLRCDPISGHDNLYWYRRVMGKEIKFLLHFVKESKQDESGMPNNRFLAERTGGTYSTLKVQPAELEDSGVYFCASSVREYGYTFGSGTRLTVV.

The J gene is TRBJ1-1, the V gene TRBV27; possible D gene TRBD1, 6 bases. This CDR3 spans 14 amino acids. The V and J ends lost 4 bases and 5 bases respectively, with 14 bases between them. Germline V gene sequence: CDR1 MNHEY, CDR2 SMNVEV (reference sequence). The CDR3 reads CASSSWRGPTEAFF. CDR3 DNA: TGTGCCAGCAGTTCCTGGCGGGGGCCAACTGAAGCTTTCTTT.

V usage is TRBV6-5 and J usage is TRBJ1-5; D possibly corresponds to TRBD1 (6 bases). CDR1 and CDR2 from the germline V gene are MNHEY and SVGAGI. The CDR3 has 14 amino acids. The V gene lost 6 bases and the J gene lost 7 bases, with 16 bases spanning the gap. The CDR3: CASSPTGQRQPQHF. The CDR3 DNA follows: TGTGCCAGCAGCCCCACAGGACAGAGGCAGCCCCAGCATTTT.

In its sample, this clone was seen a few times. V is TRBV12-5 and J is TRBJ1-2; D call uncertain. Trimming removed 5 bases from V and 7 bases from J, with 20 bases in between. CDR1 and CDR2 from the germline V gene are LGHNT and FRNRAP. The CDR3 consists of 15 residues. CDR3 sequence: CASGPRLDGPLGYTF. The CDR3 DNA is TGTGCTAGTGGTCCCCGACTCGACGGGCCTCTTGGCTACACCTTC.

The chain uses TRBV30 and TRBJ2-3; 7 bases fit TRBD1. Trimming removed 5 bases from V and 10 bases from J; junction bases left unmatched: 6. Germline lookup yields CDR1 GTSNPN and CDR2 SVGIG (reference sequence). This CDR3 has 11 amino acids. The CDR3 region has the DNA TGTGCCTGGGCAAGGGACAGTTCGCAGTATTTT. Residues: CAWARDSSQYF.

The rearrangement links TRBV7-6 to TRBJ2-7, with 7 bases identical to TRBD1. V lost 5 bases, J lost 2 bases, and 6 bases stayed unmatched. Germline V gene data show CDR1 as SGHVS and CDR2 as FNYEAQ. CDR3 length: 14 residues. The CDR3 region has the DNA TGTGCCAGCAGCCCGGGACAGTACCCCTACGAGCAGTACTTC. Its translation is CASSPGQYPYEQYF.

The J gene is TRBJ1-2, the V gene TRBV11-2, with D maybe TRBD1 (6 bases). This CDR3 region has 14 residues. Germline CDR1 is SGHAT and CDR2 is FQNNGV. V dropped 5 bases and J dropped 0 bases, with 10 bases sitting between them. In nucleotides, the CDR3 is TGTGCCAGCAGCCTAAGGACAGCTAACTATGGCTACACCTTC. It yields the protein CASSLRTANYGYTF.

J is TRBJ1-1 and V is TRBV5-1; no reliable D call. Germline values: CDR1 SGHRS, CDR2 YFSETQ. Trimming shortened V by 0 bases and J by 0 bases, and 3 bases separated the two germline ends. This CDR3 contains 13 residues. The CDR3 region has the DNA TGCGCCAGCAGCTTGGTTGTGAACACTGAAGCTTTCTTT. This gives the protein CASSLVVNTEAFF.

The J gene is TRBJ1-6, the V gene TRBV14; D call uncertain. V was cut by 0 bases and J by 7 bases, with 13 bases left in between. Germline CDR1 reads SGHDN; CDR2 reads FVKESK. The CDR3 spans 16 residues. In DNA, the CDR3 is TGTGCCAGCAGCCAAGAAATAACCCGAGGGAATTCACCCCTCCACTTT. Residues: CASSQEITRGNSPLHF.

V usage is TRBV30 and J usage is TRBJ1-5; D unresolved. This CDR3 contains 13 residues. The germline V gene encodes CDR1 GTSNPN and CDR2 SVGIG (reference sequence). Trimming stripped 0 bases from V and 6 bases from J, with 9 bases between. In DNA form, the CDR3 reads TGTGCCTGGAGTGTCGAAGATGCTCAGCCCCAGCATTTT. Encoded protein: CAWSVEDAQPQHF.